This passage covers 9 T cell receptor beta chains from one sample sequenced in a study of T cells in Graves' hyperthyroidism and ophthalmopathy. TCR beta CDR3 regions were amplified from RNA transcripts. The HTBI set primed first-round TCR CDR3 RT-PCR. MiXCR, run by TCRdb on the multiplex PCR reads, gives a single entry per CDR3 protein. The sample lists under 300,000 distinct CDR3 sequences, about 14% seen once, with roughly 13% in the top ten. Material: blood. Receptor source: a woman between 40 and 55 years old with Graves' hyperthyroidism that later progressed to Graves' ophthalmopathy.

This clonotype was observed many times. V usage is TRBV7-3 and J usage is TRBJ2-2; no reliable D call. CDR1 is SGHTA, CDR2 FQGTGA, per germline. The CDR3 sequence is 16 residues long. Trimming pared 1 base from V and 0 bases from J, leaving 9 bases between. CDR3 region: CASSLMADANTGELFF. The CDR3, as DNA: TGTGCCAGCAGCTTAATGGCAGACGCGAACACCGGGGAGCTGTTTTTT.

This clonotype was seen at least ten times. The CDR3 DNA sequence: TGTGCCAGCAGCCAGACGGTCACAGATACGCAGTATTTT. This encodes CASSQTVTDTQYF. The chain joins TRBV11-2 to TRBJ2-3; D remains unclear. The CDR3 consists of 13 residues. V was trimmed by 5 bases and J by 2 bases, leaving 8 bases between them. Germline loops: CDR1 SGHAT, CDR2 FQNNGV.

This clonotype was recorded at least ten times. The chain employs TRBV12-3 or TRBV12-4 and TRBJ2-3; 11 bases are a match to TRBD2. J was trimmed by 3 bases and V by 5 bases; bases with no gene match: 7. CDR3 length equals 16 residues. Here the CDR3 DNA reads TGTGCCAGCAGTATTACTAGCGGGAGTGCAACAGATACGCAGTATTTT. As protein: CASSITSGSATDTQYF.

This clonotype was detected only a few times. A much bigger clone sits one base away, suggesting this may be a read error. In this CDR3 the conserved last residue, phenylalanine or tryptophan, is missing, so a read error is likely. The chain is built from TRBV28 and TRBJ1-1, with D hard to call. CDR1 is MDHEN, CDR2 SYDVKM, per germline. Trimming shortened V by 6 bases and J by 0 bases, and 8 bases separated the two germline ends. This CDR3 has 13 residues. DNA of the CDR3: TGTGCCAGCAGACGCCGGTTGAACACTGAAGCTTTCTCT. Translation: CASRRRLNTEAFS.

This clonotype was recorded many times. The chain has TRBV18 and TRBJ2-1; a possible D gene is TRBD2 (7 bases). Germline V lookup: CDR1 KGHSH, CDR2 LQKENI. The CDR3 sequence is 16 residues long. Between the trimmed V and J ends, which lost 1 base and 5 bases, there was a span of 15 bases. As DNA, the CDR3 is TGTGCCAGCTCACCACTTCGGGGGGCCGGTCACAATGAGCAGTTCTTC. Translating gives CASSPLRGAGHNEQFF.

This clonotype was recorded many times. The CDR3 region has the DNA TGTGCCACCAGCAGAGATAAGGTATCGAACACTGAAGCTTTCTTT. Translating gives CATSRDKVSNTEAFF. The gene calls are TRBV15 and TRBJ1-1, with unresolved D. Germline assignment: CDR1 LNHNV and CDR2 YYDKDF (reference sequence). The CDR3 is made up of 15 amino acids. V lost 0 bases, J lost 1 base, and 9 bases lay in between.

The chain joins TRBV24-1 to TRBJ2-7; D gene ambiguous. Trimming cost V 4 bases and J 6 bases, with 12 bases left between them. In germline, CDR1 is KGHDR, CDR2 SFDVKD. The CDR3 runs to 13 residues. In DNA form, the CDR3 reads TGTGCCACCAGTGACCCCCGTTTTGCCGAGCAGTACTTC. This codes for CATSDPRFAEQYF.

This clonotype has at least ten counts. The chain carries TRBV5-1 and TRBJ2-5, with D possibly matching TRBD2 (5 bases). V lost 0 bases and J lost 4, with 13 bases in between. This CDR3 spans 15 amino acids. Germline assignment: CDR1 SGHRS and CDR2 YFSETQ. The CDR3 sequence is CASSLESLGGETQYF. The DNA for the CDR3 is TGCGCCAGCAGCTTGGAGAGCTTAGGAGGAGAGACCCAGTACTTC.

There are many counts of this clonotype. V and J are TRBV3-1 and TRBJ2-1, with 13 bases fitting TRBD2. The CDR3 runs to 18 residues. The V segment lost 4 bases and the J segment 2 bases; nucleotides outside the gene matches: 8. In germline, CDR1 is LGHDT, CDR2 YNNKEL (reference sequence). CDR3 nucleotides: TGTGCCAGCAGCCGACAAGGGACTAGCGGGACTCCCTACAATGAGCAGTTCTTC. Protein product: CASSRQGTSGTPYNEQFF.